These 5 T cell receptor beta chains came from one sample sequenced in a study of beta chain features in type 1 diabetes. cDNA synthesis used the whole RNA isolate, giving expressed TCRB sequences. Sequencing used immunoSEQ multiplex PCR; TCRdb keeps in-frame clones, though not all of them. The sample carries 300,000 to 400,000 clones, approximately 15% recorded once. Study-wide results and limits: In all four CD4+ subsets, TCRB CDR3 length was significantly, moderately reduced in type 1 diabetes.

The antigens of these receptors remain unknown. Sequencing input: naive CD4+ T cells from blood. These receptors were obtained from a woman aged 18-30 years with type 1 diabetes.

The chain combines TRBV5-1 with TRBJ2-2; 9 positions agree with TRBD2. Germline V gene lookup returns CDR1 SGHRS and CDR2 YFSETQ. The length of the CDR3 is 17 residues. V dropped 4 bases and J dropped 1; count of bases not matched to a gene: 8. CDR3 coding DNA: TGCGCCAGCAGCATCCCCAAGACTAGCGGGAACACCGGGGAGCTGTTTTTT. Its protein is CASSIPKTSGNTGELFF. Full variable domain (missing parts from reference TRBV5-1 and TRBJ2-2): KAGVTQTPRYLIKTRGQQVTLSCSPISGHRSVSWYQQTPGQGLQFLFEYFSETQRNKGNFPGRFSGRQFSNSRSEMNVSTLELGDSALYLCASSIPKTSGNTGELFFGEGSRLTVL.

The chain employs TRBV7-9 and TRBJ2-1; 14 bases are a match to TRBD2. Trimming took 5 bases from V and 8 from J; bases not matched to a gene: 8. Germline CDR1 and CDR2: SEHNR and FQNEAQ (reference sequence). The CDR3 totals 16 residues. The CDR3 region has the DNA TGTGCCAGCAGCCATCCAGGGACTAGCGGGAGTGATGAGCAGTTCTTC. Translation: CASSHPGTSGSDEQFF.

The chain is built from TRBV15 and TRBJ1-2; D not resolved. Germline CDR1 reads LNHNV; CDR2 reads YYDKDF (reference sequence). V was cut by 1 base and J by 1 base, with 13 bases left in between. The CDR3 is made up of 16 amino acids. CDR3 nucleotide sequence: TGTGCCACCAGCAGAGGAGTTCCCACAGTTAACTATGGCTACACCTTC. Its translation: CATSRGVPTVNYGYTF.

In this sample, this clone turned up a few times. The CDR3 DNA reads TGTGCCAGCACCCTGGGTTGGGGGCTAGACAGTTGGGAGACCCAGTACTTC. Its translation is CASTLGWGLDSWETQYF. The chain has TRBV5-6 and TRBJ2-5, with a possible D match to TRBD1 (6 bases). Germline CDR1 is SGHDT and CDR2 is YYEEEE. V was clipped by 6 bases and J by 5 bases, with 26 bases between them. The CDR3 totals 17 residues.

This clone showed up just a few times. Other DNA sequences in the same sample also yield this CDR3. The rearrangement links TRBV27 to TRBJ1-5, with a weak D call TRBD1 (6 bases). Germline CDR1 MNHEY, CDR2 SMNVEV (reference sequence). This CDR3 is built from 14 residues. The V end lost 4 bases, the J end lost 2 bases, and 9 bases lay between the germline ends. The DNA of the CDR3 is TGTGCCAGCAGTTCCCGACAGGGCAATCAGCCCCAGCATTTT. Encoded protein: CASSSRQGNQPQHF.